This TCR beta chain derives from a study of identical twins. TCRdb re-derived calls from the 5' RACE reads in MiXCR, one entry per CDR3 protein. The table lists about 470,000 distinct CDR3 sequences, less than 25% of them singletons, with 2.9% in the top ten. V lost 3 bases, J lost 4 bases, and 13 bases lay in between. Germline V lookup: CDR1 KGHSH, CDR2 LQKENI. The CDR3 sequence is 15 residues long. This same sample was also taken into another study, of T cells expressing NK-cell markers.

The sample comprised CD4+ T cells sorted from blood. V usage is TRBV18 and J usage is TRBJ2-1; maybe TRBD1 (5 bases). The clonotype originates from a woman aged 18-30 years in good health. DNA for the CDR3: TGTGCCAGCTCACCGAAACTCGACAGATACAATGAGCAGTTCTTC. Protein: CASSPKLDRYNEQFF.